The clone carrying this T cell receptor (beta chain) was detected a few times. The sample belongs to a study of CD8 T cells in ankylosing spondylitis. V was cut by 2 bases and J by 7 bases, with 17 bases left in between. The germline V gene encodes CDR1 MDHEN and CDR2 SYDVKM. This CDR3 has 15 amino acids. TCRdb independently ran MiXCR on the 5' RACE reads; one entry per CDR3 protein. The sample holds 220,000 or so distinct CDR3 sequences, roughly a tenth seen once. The chain couples TRBV28 to TRBJ2-5, with TRBD1 as a possible D gene (5 bases). Sequenced: blood, either unsorted or a sorted T cell fraction (not recorded which). The receptor was derived from a male donor with ankylosing spondylitis or in good health (not recorded which). The CDR3 reads CASSLPSGLLGTQYF. CDR3 in DNA: TGTGCCAGCAGTTTACCCTCAGGGTTATTGGGGACCCAGTACTTC.